The 8 T cell receptor beta chains below all came from one sample that was sequenced in a study of graft-versus-host responses after intestinal transplantation. The method was immunoSEQ multiplex PCR; TCRdb's version includes in-frame clones alone and lacks a portion of them. The repertoire holds about 7,000 clones, roughly 28% seen once, with 4.5% to 6% in the top ten. Irradiated, violet-dye-labeled stimulators (approximately 200,000) were plated alongside approximately 200,000 CFSE-labeled responders. Sample: alloreactive CD8+ T cells from a mixed lymphocyte reaction culture, taken before transplantation. Subset here: CFSE-low proliferating T cells sorted from roughly six-day pre-transplant mixed lymphocyte reaction (GvH or HvG direction). These TCRs come from a human patient who was an organ donor for intestinal transplantation.

This sequence joins TRBV5-3 and TRBJ2-3, with a tentative D call TRBD2 (5 bases). TRBV5-3 falls under the ORF class, with uncertain function. V shed 0 bases and J shed 6 bases, with 11 bases lying between them. The CDR3 runs to 14 residues. The CDR3 region has the DNA TGTGCCAGAAGCTTGGTCCTTAGAGGGGATACGCAGTATTTT. Its protein product is CARSLVLRGDTQYF.

This chain connects TRBV7-7 to TRBJ2-7; 10 positions match TRBD2. V lost 0 bases and J lost 7; bases outside the gene matches: 18. The germline gives CDR1 SSHAT, CDR2 FNYEAQ (reference sequence). The CDR3 is 19 amino acids. CDR3 coding DNA: TGTGCCAGCAGCTTAGCGCTAGTTTATGTGGACGGGACTAGCGATGAGCAGTACTTC. It translates to CASSLALVYVDGTSDEQYF. Complete variable domain (other parts from reference TRBV7-7 and TRBJ2-7): GAGVSQSPRYKVTKRGQDVTLRCDPISSHATLYWYQQALGQGPEFLTYFNYEAQPDKSGLPSDRFSAERPEGSISTLTIQRTEQRDSAMYRCASSLALVYVDGTSDEQYFGPGTRLTVT.

By share, this clone ranks as large. The chain joins TRBV28 to TRBJ2-7, with 8 nucleotides matching TRBD2. V lost 7 bases and J lost 4; bases outside the gene matches: 12. This CDR3 spans 15 amino acids. CDR1 and CDR2 (germline): MDHEN, SYDVKM. The CDR3 DNA follows: TGTGCCAGCACTTGGGGGAGCGGGGGCCTATACGAGCAGTACTTC. Translated, it gives CASTWGSGGLYEQYF.

The table lists this clone with a count of one. J is TRBJ1-2 and V is TRBV19; no reliable D call. CDR3 size: 11 residues. Germline-derived CDR1 and CDR2 are LNHDA and SQIVND (reference sequence). V gave up 2 bases and J gave up 4 bases, with 2 bases separating them. The CDR3 nucleotides are TGTGCCAGTAGTATACTCTATGGCTACACCTTC. Translated: CASSILYGYTF.

By its share, this clone is medium-sized. The V and J genes are TRBV9 and TRBJ2-7; 8 nucleotides agree with TRBD2. The CDR3 runs 14 residues. Germline loops: CDR1 SGDLS, CDR2 YYNGEE. V lost 0 bases, J lost 2 bases, and 1 base stayed unmatched. CDR3 DNA sequence: TGTGCCAGCAGCGTAGGGGGACTAGCCTACGAGCAGTACTTC. Translated, it gives CASSVGGLAYEQYF.

This clone is large. This sequence joins TRBV4-3 and TRBJ1-6; D possibly corresponds to TRBD1 (5 bases). V shed 4 bases and J shed 4 bases, with 17 bases lying between them. Per the germline V gene, CDR1 is LGHNA and CDR2 is YSLEER. The CDR3 is made up of 17 amino acids. The CDR3 sequence: CASSPRVHQGYNSPLHF. The CDR3 DNA reads TGCGCCAGCAGCCCGAGGGTTCATCAGGGTTATAATTCACCCCTCCACTTT.

This clone has a single count. The chain is built from TRBV4-1 and TRBJ1-6; 8 nucleotides align to TRBD1. The CDR3 is 14 amino acids. V gave up 1 base and J gave up 7 bases; unmatched junction bases: 0. Germline-derived CDR1 and CDR2 are MGHRA and YSYEKL. Here the CDR3 reads CASSQGQGNSPLHF. The DNA of the CDR3 is TGCGCCAGCAGCCAAGGACAGGGGAATTCACCCCTCCACTTT.

This chain uses TRBV10-3 with TRBJ1-2; possibly TRBD1 for D (5 bases). The germline CDR1 and CDR2 sequences are ENHRY and SYGVKD. Trimming removed 10 bases from V and 0 bases from J, with 12 bases in between. The CDR3 length is 13 residues. CDR3 protein: CATARGPNYGYTF. The CDR3 coding sequence is TGTGCCACCGCGCGGGGCCCTAACTATGGCTACACCTTC.